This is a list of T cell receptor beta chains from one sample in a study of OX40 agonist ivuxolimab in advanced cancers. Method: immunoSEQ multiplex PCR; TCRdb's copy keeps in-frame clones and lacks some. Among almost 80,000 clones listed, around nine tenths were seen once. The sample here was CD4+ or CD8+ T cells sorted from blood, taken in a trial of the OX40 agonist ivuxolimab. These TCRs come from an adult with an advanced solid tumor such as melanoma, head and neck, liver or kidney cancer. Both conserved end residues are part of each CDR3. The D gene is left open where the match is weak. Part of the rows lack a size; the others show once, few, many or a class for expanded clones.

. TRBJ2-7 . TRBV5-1 TGCGCCAGCAGCTTGGGACTAGGATCGTACGAGCAGTACTTC CASSLGLGSYEQYF
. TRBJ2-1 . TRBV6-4 TGTGCCAGCAGTGTTAGCGCACCTTACGGGGAGCAGTTCTTC CASSVSAPYGEQFF
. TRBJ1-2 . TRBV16 TGTGCCAGCAGCCAGTCAAGGGCCGGGGACTATGGCTACACCTTC CASSQSRAGDYGYTF
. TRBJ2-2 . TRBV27 TGTGCCAGCAGTTTATACAGAGGTTCGAACACCGGGGAGCTGTTTTTT CASSLYRGSNTGELFF
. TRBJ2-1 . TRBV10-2 TGCGCCAGCAGAGATATACAGGGATGGGGCGAGCAGTTCTTC CASRDIQGWGEQFF
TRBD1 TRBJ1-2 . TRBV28 TGTGCCAGCACCCAAGGACAGGTTTTTAACTATGGCTACACTTTC CASTQGQVFNYGYTF
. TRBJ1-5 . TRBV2 TGTGCCAGCAGTGAAAGGGCGGGCAATCAGCCCCAGCATTTT CASSERAGNQPQHF
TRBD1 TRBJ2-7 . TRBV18 TGTGCCAGCGGACAGGGGGAAACCTACGAGCAGTACTTC CASGQGETYEQYF
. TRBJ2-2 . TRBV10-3 TGTGCCATCAGGGGTACTAGCTCGCGTGGCACCGGGGAGCTGTTTTTT CAIRGTSSRGTGELFF
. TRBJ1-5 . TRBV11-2 TGTGCCAGCAGCTTATCAGAAAATCAGCCCCAGCATTTT CASSLSENQPQHF
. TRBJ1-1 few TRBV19 TGTGCCAGTAGTATAGGCCAAATCCGGGGGAACACTGAAGCTTTCTTT CASSIGQIRGNTEAFF
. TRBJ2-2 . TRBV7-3 TGTGCCAGCAGCTCGTTAATACAGGGCCGGGAGCTGTTTTTT CASSSLIQGRELFF
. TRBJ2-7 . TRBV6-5 TGTGCCAGCAGGGGAGACTACGAGCAGTACTTC CASRGDYEQYF
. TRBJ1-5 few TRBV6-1 TGTGCCAGCAGTGAAGGGCAGCAAAATCAGCCCCAGCATTTT CASSEGQQNQPQHF
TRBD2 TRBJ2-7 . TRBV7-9 TGTGCCAGCAGAATCGGGGGGTCCTACGAGCAGTACTTC CASRIGGSYEQYF
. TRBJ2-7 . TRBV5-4 TGTGCCAGCAGCCCGACAAGCTCCTACGAGCAGTACTTC CASSPTSSYEQYF